This T cell receptor beta chain was observed in a study of cytomegalovirus exposure and HLA in healthy donors. This clone was detected only a few times. Trimming stripped 1 base from V and 3 bases from J, with 9 bases between. Germline CDR1 and CDR2: SGHVS and FQNEAQ. The CDR3 sequence is 15 residues long. Primers included in the PCR were 60 Vbeta and 13 Jbeta primers. The protocol was immunoSEQ multiplex PCR, while the TCRdb copy is restricted to in-frame clones and leaves out a portion. The data show approximately 140,000 clones, roughly two thirds seen once. Sequencing input: PBMCs. This chain uses TRBV7-8 with TRBJ2-2, with unresolved D. The clonotype originates from a woman aged 40-49 years in good health and CMV-seronegative. CDR3 DNA sequence: TGTGCCAGCAGCTTAGTGCCAGGCGACACCGGGGAGCTGTTTTTT. It specifies CASSLVPGDTGELFF.